The rows below give T cell receptor beta chains drawn from one sample of a study of blood T cells in healthy people across ages. TCRdb reprocessed the 5' RACE reads with MiXCR, giving one entry per CDR3 protein. The repertoire has 800,000 or so distinct CDR3 sequences, about 25% of them found once; the top ten carry 3.7%. This sample also appeared in a second study, on T cells of mothers and their children.

The source material was blood. Receptors were obtained from a boy aged 5-17 years in good health. Each CDR3 is given with its conserved first and last residue. D genes are given only for firm matches. Only some rows state a clone size, as once, few, many or a class for expanded clones.

v_gene	abundance	j_gene	d_gene	CDR3nt	CDR3aa
TRBV29-1	few	TRBJ2-1	-	TGCAGCGTTGTGCGCGAGTTTGGCGGGGAGCAGTTCTTC	CSVVREFGGEQFF
TRBV11-1	-	TRBJ2-1	TRBD2	TGTGCCAGCAGCCACCCGGGACTATTATACAATGAGCAGTTCTTC	CASSHPGLLYNEQFF
TRBV19	few	TRBJ2-7	-	TGTGCCAGTAGTATGGCCGGGACCTCCTACGAGCAGTACTTC	CASSMAGTSYEQYF
TRBV28	-	TRBJ2-7	-	TGTGCCAGCAGTACCCCGGGGACGGTTAGCTACGAGCAGTACTTC	CASSTPGTVSYEQYF
TRBV12-3/TRBV12-4	few	TRBJ1-1	-	TGTGCCAGCAGCCCCGCTTTGAGGGGGAGCACTGAAGCTTTCTTT	CASSPALRGSTEAFF
TRBV5-1	few	TRBJ2-7	TRBD1	TGCGCCAGCAGACCCGGGACAGGGAACTACGAGCAGTACTTC	CASRPGTGNYEQYF
TRBV6-2/TRBV6-3	-	TRBJ1-1	-	TGTACCAGCAGTTACCGCCGGTGCACTGAAGCTTTCTTT	CTSSYRRCTEAFF
TRBV10-3	few	TRBJ2-1	TRBD2	TGTGCCATCACCCCAGGACTAGCGGGGGGCTCCTACAATGAGCAGTTCTTC	CAITPGLAGGSYNEQFF
TRBV20-1	-	TRBJ2-1	TRBD2	TGCAGTGCTAGAGATACTAGCGGGGGGGTTATTGAGCAGTTCTTC	CSARDTSGGVIEQFF
TRBV6-5	-	TRBJ1-6	-	TGTGCCAGCAGTTACGGGGGGGCCCTCCACTTT	CASSYGGALHF
TRBV7-9	-	TRBJ2-1	TRBD2	TGTGCCAGCAGCTCCCCGGTGGATGGCGGGAGAAGTAATGAGCAGTTCTTC	CASSSPVDGGRSNEQFF
TRBV28	-	TRBJ1-2	TRBD1	TGTGCCAGCAGTTCCGGGACAGGGAGTTTCGGCTATGGCTACACCTTC	CASSSGTGSFGYGYTF
TRBV7-2	-	TRBJ2-7	TRBD1	TGTGCCAGCAGCGTGACGAGGACAGGGACCTACGAGCAGTACTTC	CASSVTRTGTYEQYF
TRBV7-8	-	TRBJ2-4	TRBD1	TGTGCCAGCAGCTCGCCGACAGGGCGAAACATTCAGTACTTC	CASSSPTGRNIQYF
TRBV2	few	TRBJ1-2	TRBD1	TGTGCCAGCAGACCCGGGACAGGTCTTTGGGGCTACACCTTC	CASRPGTGLWGYTF
TRBV28	few	TRBJ2-7	TRBD1	TGTGCCAGCAGTTTAGGTCGGGACAGGAGCTCCTACGAGCAGTACTTC	CASSLGRDRSSYEQYF
TRBV20-1	few	TRBJ1-2	-	TGCAGTGCTACAACCGACCGAGACTATGGCTACACCTTC	CSATTDRDYGYTF
TRBV12-3/TRBV12-4	-	TRBJ1-5	-	TGTGCCAGCGGTGATCATCAGCCCCAGCATTTT	CASGDHQPQHF
TRBV5-1	-	TRBJ1-1	-	TGCGCCAGCAGCTTGGTGGGTTCCGGATCTGAAGCTTTCTTT	CASSLVGSGSEAFF
TRBV20-1	few	TRBJ1-6	TRBD1	TGCAGTGCCACACAGGGGCCCTATAATTCACCCCTCCACTTT	CSATQGPYNSPLHF
TRBV7-2	-	TRBJ2-3	-	TGTGCCAGCAAGTGGGGGAGCACAGATACGCAGTATTTT	CASKWGSTDTQYF
TRBV28	-	TRBJ1-2	TRBD1	TGTGCCAGCAGTCTCCCCGGGGAGGGGGCAAGGAGCTACACCTTC	CASSLPGEGARSYTF
TRBV4-3	-	TRBJ2-2	-	TGCGCCAGCAGCCAAGATTTAACAGAAGCGAACACCGGGGAGCTGTTTTTT	CASSQDLTEANTGELFF
TRBV12-3/TRBV12-4	few	TRBJ2-5	TRBD1	TGTGCCAGCAGTTTTAGGACAGGGGGCAGGGAGACCCAGTACTTC	CASSFRTGGRETQYF
TRBV10-2	-	TRBJ1-5	TRBD1	TGCGCCAGCAGAGCCGGGACAGGGGCGTATCAGCCCCAGCATTTT	CASRAGTGAYQPQHF
TRBV12-3/TRBV12-4	few	TRBJ2-5	-	TGTGCCAGCAGTCCCCCCGGCAGCCTAGAGACCCAGTACTTC	CASSPPGSLETQYF
TRBV20-1	few	TRBJ1-4	-	TGCAGTGCTAGAGACACCAACAAAGGGGAAAAACTGTTTTTT	CSARDTNKGEKLFF
TRBV5-1	-	TRBJ2-1	TRBD2	TGCGCCAGCAGCTTGGGCACTAGCGGGGGACAGGTTTACAATGAGCAGTTCTTC	CASSLGTSGGQVYNEQFF
TRBV29-1	-	TRBJ1-2	TRBD1	TGCAGCGGGAGGACAGGGAATGGCTACACCTTC	CSGRTGNGYTF
TRBV27	-	TRBJ2-7	TRBD1	TGTGCCAGCAGCGGACAGGCGTCCAACGAGCAGTACTTC	CASSGQASNEQYF
TRBV2	many	TRBJ2-5	TRBD2	TGTGCCAGCACCGGGGGGGGTGTCGAGACCCAGTACTTC	CASTGGGVETQYF
TRBV27	few	TRBJ1-4	-	TGTGCCAGCAGTTTCTTCTACGGAAATGAAAAACTGTTTTTT	CASSFFYGNEKLFF
TRBV12-3/TRBV12-4	few	TRBJ1-2	-	TGTGCCAGCAGTTTAGCGGGGGCTGGCTATGGCTACACCTTC	CASSLAGAGYGYTF
TRBV2	-	TRBJ2-1	-	TGTGCCAGCAGTGTTGGGTTAGGGCAGTTCTTC	CASSVGLGQFF
TRBV7-2	-	TRBJ1-1	-	TGTGCCAGCAGCCCTCGTTTTGGGGCCCGCACTGCAGCTTTCTTT	CASSPRFGARTAAFF
TRBV19	-	TRBJ1-2	TRBD1	TGTGCCAGTAGTACCTTCTTCGGACAGGCGGATAACTATGGCTACACCTTC	CASSTFFGQADNYGYTF
TRBV20-1	few	TRBJ1-4	-	TGCAGTGCCGCAGCTGGGCAGGGAGGGGAAAAACTGTTTTTT	CSAAAGQGGEKLFF
TRBV7-9	-	TRBJ1-4	TRBD1	TGTGCCAGCAGCTTAGTACAGGGGTCTAATGAAAAACTGTTTTTT	CASSLVQGSNEKLFF
TRBV18	few	TRBJ1-2	TRBD1	TGTGCCAGCTCACCGACGACAGGGGTCGGGAACTATGGCTACACCTTC	CASSPTTGVGNYGYTF
TRBV19	-	TRBJ1-6	-	TGTGCCAGTAGCCTCCAGGTGGATCGTCCACCCCTCCACTTT	CASSLQVDRPPLHF
TRBV7-9	few	TRBJ2-6	TRBD1	TGTGCCAGCAGCTCGGGACAGGGGCGAACTGGGGCCAACGTCCTGACTTTC	CASSSGQGRTGANVLTF
TRBV12-3/TRBV12-4	few	TRBJ1-2	-	TGTGCCAGCAGCCCAGGGACGCCCGGCTACACCTTC	CASSPGTPGYTF
TRBV7-9	-	TRBJ1-5	-	TGTGCCAGCAGCAGCGATACCAATCAGCCCCAGCATTTT	CASSSDTNQPQHF
TRBV2	-	TRBJ2-4	TRBD2	TGTGCCAGCAGCGGAGCGGGAGTCTTAGCCAAAAACATTCAGTACTTC	CASSGAGVLAKNIQYF
TRBV29-1	few	TRBJ2-3	TRBD2	TGCAGCGTTGGACTAGCGGGAGGGGATGATACGCAGTATTTT	CSVGLAGGDDTQYF
TRBV7-9	-	TRBJ2-6	TRBD2	TGTGCCAGCAGCTTAGGGGAGGGCTCTGGGGCCAACGTCCTGACTTTC	CASSLGEGSGANVLTF
TRBV29-1	few	TRBJ2-5	-	TGCAGCTCTCAACCCAGGGGTCAAGAGACCCAGTACTTC	CSSQPRGQETQYF
TRBV20-1	-	TRBJ2-6	-	TGCAGTGCTAGGACCGGGGCCGACAACGTCCTGACTTTC	CSARTGADNVLTF
TRBV20-1	-	TRBJ2-1	TRBD2	TGCAGTGCTCTGGGACTAGCGGTCTACAATGAGCAGTTCTTC	CSALGLAVYNEQFF
TRBV12-3/TRBV12-4	many	TRBJ2-5	-	TGTGCCAGCAGTTTATCAAATACCCAAGAGACCCAGTACTTC	CASSLSNTQETQYF
TRBV5-1	few	TRBJ1-3	-	TGCGCCAGCAGCCCAGACGGGAGCTCTGGAAACACCATATATTTT	CASSPDGSSGNTIYF
TRBV7-8	few	TRBJ2-7	-	TGTGCCAGCAGCTTGCTGACGAGGGAGCAGTACTTC	CASSLLTREQYF
TRBV20-1	-	TRBJ1-3	-	TGCAGTGCTAGGTACCAGGGAAACACCATATATTTT	CSARYQGNTIYF